This is a list of T cell receptor beta chains from one sample in a study of T cell repertoires in cytomegalovirus infection. These TCRs' antigens remain unknown. TCRdb analysed the reads with MiXCR anew, one entry per CDR3 protein. The sample contains around 750,000 distinct CDR3 sequences, around a third of which appear only once. Material: cultured CD8+ T cells from PBMCs, obtained from culture after CMV antigen stimulation. The source of these receptors is a human donor in good health (CMV status not recorded). Some clones in this sample may be carry-over from other donors' samples. The CDR3 runs from the conserved cysteine through the conserved F or W. The D gene is left open where the match is weak. A row's size may be missing; if present it is once, few, many or a size class.

V gene,J gene,D gene,clone size,CDR3 protein,CDR3 DNA
TRBV12-3/TRBV12-4,TRBJ1-5,TRBD1,many,CASSVTGYSNQPQHF,TGTGCCAGCAGTGTGACAGGGTATAGCAATCAGCCCCAGCATTTT
TRBV10-3,TRBJ1-2,TRBD1,-,CAISESGRGILEEDYGYTF,TGTGCCATCAGTGAGTCGGGCAGGGGGATTTTGGAAGAAGACTATGGCTACACCTTC
TRBV19,TRBJ2-7,-,-,CASSMVAERPIYEQYF,TGTGCCAGTAGTATGGTCGCGGAAAGGCCTATTTACGAGCAGTACTTC
TRBV28,TRBJ1-6,TRBD1,few,CASSGQGIAPLHF,TGTGCCAGCAGTGGACAGGGGATTGCACCCCTCCACTTT
TRBV5-5,TRBJ1-2,-,-,CASSTGRSTNCGYTF,TGTGCCAGCAGCACGGGGCGGTCGACTAACTGTGGCTACACCTTC
TRBV27,TRBJ2-3,-,-,CASSFFGSTDTQYF,TGTGCCAGCAGTTTCTTTGGTAGCACAGATACGCAGTATTTT
TRBV7-9,TRBJ1-2,-,-,CASSPDVTVWGRYGYTF,TGTGCCAGCAGCCCGGATGTTACAGTTTGGGGGAGATATGGCTACACCTTC
TRBV28,TRBJ2-3,TRBD1,-,CASSPTGWGTDTQYF,TGTGCCAGCAGTCCGACAGGGTGGGGGACAGATACGCAGTATTTT
TRBV27,TRBJ2-5,-,-,CASTRMGPEAGETQYF,TGTGCCAGCACCAGAATGGGACCCGAGGCCGGAGAGACCCAGTACTTC
TRBV7-2,TRBJ2-2,-,many,CASSKYTGELFF,TGTGCCAGCAGCAAGTACACCGGGGAGCTGTTTTTT
TRBV2,TRBJ1-1,-,few,CASSDVESTEAFF,TGTGCCAGCAGTGATGTGGAATCCACTGAAGCTTTCTTT
TRBV11-2,TRBJ2-1,TRBD1,many,CASSSPGQGAYNEQFF,TGTGCCAGCAGCTCACCGGGACAGGGGGCGTATAATGAGCAGTTCTTC
TRBV10-3,TRBJ2-1,-,-,CAIRLSSYNEQFF,TGTGCCATCAGACTGAGCTCCTACAATGAGCAGTTCTTC
TRBV19,TRBJ2-7,TRBD1,-,CASSTGQGYEQYF,TGTGCCAGCAGTACCGGACAGGGCTACGAGCAGTACTTC
TRBV7-6,TRBJ1-1,TRBD1,-,CASSPPNRQGATNTEAFF,TGTGCCAGCAGCCCCCCGAACCGACAGGGCGCGACGAACACTGAAGCTTTCTTT
TRBV6-5,TRBJ1-1,-,-,CASSYTTSAEAFF,TGTGCCAGCAGTTACACGACTAGCGCTGAAGCTTTCTTT
TRBV6-5,TRBJ2-3,-,few,CASSYDDNSLTDTQYF,TGTGCCAGCAGTTACGACGACAATAGCCTCACAGATACGCAGTATTTT
TRBV7-2,TRBJ1-2,-,many,CASSLSLLINYGYTF,TGTGCCAGCAGCTTATCCCTCCTGATTAACTATGGCTACACCTTC
TRBV2,TRBJ2-5,-,few,CASSESHGIQETQYF,TGTGCCAGCAGTGAGTCCCACGGCATCCAAGAGACCCAGTACTTC
TRBV7-6,TRBJ1-3,-,many,CASSLDTLGSGNTIYF,TGTGCCAGCAGCTTAGACACCCTCGGGTCTGGAAACACCATATATTTT
TRBV20-1,TRBJ1-1,-,once,CSATDPFMNTEAFF,TGCAGTGCTACGGACCCTTTCATGAACACTGAAGCTTTCTTT
TRBV6-6,TRBJ1-5,TRBD1,few,CASLRDSSNQPQHF,TGTGCCAGTCTCCGGGACAGTAGCAATCAGCCCCAGCATTTT
TRBV12-3/TRBV12-4,TRBJ2-5,TRBD2,many,CASSLGRGVQETQYF,TGTGCCAGCAGTTTAGGGCGGGGGGTCCAAGAGACCCAGTACTTC
TRBV4-1,TRBJ2-1,-,few,CASSLGQPLYNEQFF,TGCGCCAGCAGCCTTGGACAGCCCCTCTACAATGAGCAGTTCTTC
TRBV7-2,TRBJ2-1,-,many,CASSFSVGENPRVNEQFF,TGTGCCAGCAGCTTCTCGGTAGGGGAAAATCCCCGCGTCAATGAGCAGTTCTTC
TRBV28,TRBJ1-5,-,-,CASSSWLRGNNQPQHF,TGTGCCAGCAGCTCCTGGTTGAGGGGCAACAATCAGCCCCAGCATTTT
TRBV3-1,TRBJ1-6,-,-,CASSQDIGQYNSPLHF,TGTGCCAGCAGCCAAGACATCGGGCAGTATAATTCACCCCTCCACTTT
TRBV6-2/TRBV6-3,TRBJ2-3,TRBD1,-,CASSSGTGSGTDTQYF,TGTGCCAGCAGCTCCGGGACAGGGAGCGGGACAGATACGCAGTATTTT
TRBV6-9,TRBJ1-6,TRBD1,-,CASSSTKRDRECSPVHF,TGTGCCAGCAGTTCCACTAAACGGGACAGGGAGTGTTCACCCGTCCACTTT
TRBV6-2/TRBV6-3,TRBJ2-2,TRBD1,-,CASSYYNPGQGFLNTGELFF,TGTGCCAGCAGTTACTACAATCCGGGACAGGGGTTTCTTAACACCGGGGAGCTGTTTTTT
TRBV11-2,TRBJ2-5,-,few,CASSPFATLQETQYF,TGTGCCAGCAGCCCCTTCGCGACCTTGCAAGAGACCCAGTACTTC
TRBV9,TRBJ2-1,TRBD1,few,CASSPAGTGIVHEQFF,TGTGCCAGCAGCCCAGCGGGGACAGGGATAGTCCATGAGCAGTTCTTC
TRBV19,TRBJ1-5,-,-,CASSIDEVGNQPQHF,TGTGCCAGTAGTATAGACGAGGTGGGCAATCAGCCCCAGCATTTT
TRBV12-3/TRBV12-4,TRBJ1-6,-,few,CASTKSGNSPLHF,TGTGCCAGCACCAAATCAGGGAATTCACCCCTCCACTTT
TRBV4-3,TRBJ2-1,TRBD1,few,CASSRGDRGRQQFF,TGCGCCAGCAGCCGGGGAGACAGGGGGCGGCAGCAGTTCTTC
TRBV6-6,TRBJ2-7,TRBD2,few,CASSYSRLAGATYEQYF,TGTGCCAGCAGTTACTCGAGACTAGCGGGGGCAACCTACGAGCAGTACTTC
TRBV5-4,TRBJ2-1,TRBD2,-,CASSLSSSGGQVYNEQFF,TGTGCCAGCAGCTTGTCCTCTAGCGGGGGGCAGGTATACAATGAGCAGTTCTTC
TRBV18,TRBJ2-1,-,-,CASSQTQYNEQFF,TGTGCCAGCTCACAAACTCAATACAATGAGCAGTTCTTC
TRBV12-5,TRBJ1-1,TRBD1,few,CASGLGTGGMNTEAFF,TGTGCTAGTGGTTTGGGGACAGGGGGTATGAACACTGAAGCTTTCTTT